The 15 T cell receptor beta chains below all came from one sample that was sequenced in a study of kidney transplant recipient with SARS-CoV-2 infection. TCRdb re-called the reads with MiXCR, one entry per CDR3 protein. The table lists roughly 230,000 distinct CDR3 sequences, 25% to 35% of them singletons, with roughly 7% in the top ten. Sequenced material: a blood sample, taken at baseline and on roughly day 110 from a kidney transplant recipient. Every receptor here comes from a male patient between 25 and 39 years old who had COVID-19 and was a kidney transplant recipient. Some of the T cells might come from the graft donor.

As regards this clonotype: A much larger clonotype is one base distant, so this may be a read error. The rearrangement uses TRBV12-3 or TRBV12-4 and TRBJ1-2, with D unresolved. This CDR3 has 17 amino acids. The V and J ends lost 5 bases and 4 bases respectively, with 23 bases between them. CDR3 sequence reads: CASSSRISFRKTYGYTF. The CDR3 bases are TGTGCCAGCAGTAGTCGGATCAGCTTCCGAAAGACCTATGGCTACACCTTC.

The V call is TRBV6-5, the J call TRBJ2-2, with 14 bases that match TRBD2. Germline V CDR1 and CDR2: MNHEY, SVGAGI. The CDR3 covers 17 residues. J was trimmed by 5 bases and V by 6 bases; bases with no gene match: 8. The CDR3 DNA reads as TGTGCCAGCAGAGAGGGACTAGCGGGAGTGGTGACCGGGGAGCTGTTTTTT. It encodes CASREGLAGVVTGELFF.

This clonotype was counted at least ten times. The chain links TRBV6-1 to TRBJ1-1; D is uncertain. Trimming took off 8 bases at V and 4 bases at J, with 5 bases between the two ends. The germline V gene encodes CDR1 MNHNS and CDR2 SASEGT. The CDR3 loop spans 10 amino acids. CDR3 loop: CASGRTEAFF. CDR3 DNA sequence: TGTGCCAGCGGGCGCACTGAAGCTTTCTTT.

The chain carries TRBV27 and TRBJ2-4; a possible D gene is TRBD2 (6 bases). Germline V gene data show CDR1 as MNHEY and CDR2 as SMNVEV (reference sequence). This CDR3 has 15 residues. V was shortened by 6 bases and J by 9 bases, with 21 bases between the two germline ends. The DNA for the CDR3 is TGTGCCAGCAGGACACTGACTAGTTTGGGGTTCATTCAGTACTTC. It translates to CASRTLTSLGFIQYF.

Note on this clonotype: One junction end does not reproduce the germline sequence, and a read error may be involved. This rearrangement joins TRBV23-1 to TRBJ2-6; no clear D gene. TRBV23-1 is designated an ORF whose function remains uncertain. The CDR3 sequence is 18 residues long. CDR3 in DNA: TGCGCCAGCAATCAAATGGGTAAAGCAGGATCTGGGGCCAACGTCCTGACTTTC. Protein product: CASNQMGKAGSGANVLTF.

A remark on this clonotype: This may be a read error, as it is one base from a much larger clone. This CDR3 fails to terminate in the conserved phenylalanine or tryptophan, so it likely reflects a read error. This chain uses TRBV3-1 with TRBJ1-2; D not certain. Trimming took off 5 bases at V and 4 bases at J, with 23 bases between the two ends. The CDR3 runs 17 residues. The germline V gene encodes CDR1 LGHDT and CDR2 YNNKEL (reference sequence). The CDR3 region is CASSWIITLRKTYGYTL. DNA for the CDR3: TGTGCCAGCAGCTGGATAATCACCCTTCGAAAGACCTATGGCTACACCCTC.

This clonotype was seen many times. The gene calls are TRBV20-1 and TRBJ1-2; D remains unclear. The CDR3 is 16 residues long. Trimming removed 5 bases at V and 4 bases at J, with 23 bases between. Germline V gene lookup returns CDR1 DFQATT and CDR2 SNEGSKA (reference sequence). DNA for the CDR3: TGCAGTGCTGGCGTCCAGCTGTTTCGAAAGACCTATGGCTACACCTTC. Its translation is CSAGVQLFRKTYGYTF.

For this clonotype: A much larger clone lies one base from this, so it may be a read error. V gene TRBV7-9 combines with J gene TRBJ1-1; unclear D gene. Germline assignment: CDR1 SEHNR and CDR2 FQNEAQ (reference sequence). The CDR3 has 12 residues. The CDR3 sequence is CTSSLFGTEAFF. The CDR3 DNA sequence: TGTACCAGCAGCTTATTTGGAACAGAAGCTTTCTTT.

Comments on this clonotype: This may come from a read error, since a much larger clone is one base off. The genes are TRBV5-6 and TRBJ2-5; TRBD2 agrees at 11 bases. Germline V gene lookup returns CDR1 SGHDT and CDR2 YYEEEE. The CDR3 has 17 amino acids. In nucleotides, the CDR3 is TGTGCCAACAGCTTGCGACTAGCGGGGACAAAGCGAGAGACCCAGTACTTC. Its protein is CANSLRLAGTKRETQYF.

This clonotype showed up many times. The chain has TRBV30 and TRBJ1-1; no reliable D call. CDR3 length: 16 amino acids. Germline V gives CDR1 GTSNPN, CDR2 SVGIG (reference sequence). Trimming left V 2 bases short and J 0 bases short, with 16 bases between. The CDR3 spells CAWSSNADVVNTEAFF. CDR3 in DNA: TGTGCCTGGAGTTCAAACGCAGACGTCGTGAACACTGAAGCTTTCTTT.

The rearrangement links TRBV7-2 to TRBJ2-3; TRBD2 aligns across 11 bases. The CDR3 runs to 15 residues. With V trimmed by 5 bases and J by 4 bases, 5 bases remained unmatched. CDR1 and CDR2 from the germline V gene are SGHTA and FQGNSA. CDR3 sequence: CASSTGTSGSDTQYF. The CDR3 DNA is TGTGCCAGCAGCACCGGGACTAGCGGCTCAGATACGCAGTATTTT.

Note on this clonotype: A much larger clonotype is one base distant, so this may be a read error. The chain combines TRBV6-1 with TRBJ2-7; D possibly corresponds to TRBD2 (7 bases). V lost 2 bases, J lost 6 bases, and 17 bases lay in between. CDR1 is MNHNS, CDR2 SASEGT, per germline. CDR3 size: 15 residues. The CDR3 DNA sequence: TGTGCCAGCAGTGAAATAGATGGGGGGGCCCTCGAGCAGTACTTC. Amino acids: CASSEIDGGALEQYF.

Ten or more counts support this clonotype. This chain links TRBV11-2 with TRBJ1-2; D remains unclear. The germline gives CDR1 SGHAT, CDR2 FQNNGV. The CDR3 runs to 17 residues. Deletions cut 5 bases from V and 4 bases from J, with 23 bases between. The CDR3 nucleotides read TGTGCCAGCAGCGCATACCCAACAAGCAGAAAGACCTATGGCTACACCTTC. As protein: CASSAYPTSRKTYGYTF. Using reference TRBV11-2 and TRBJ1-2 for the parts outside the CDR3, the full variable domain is EAGVAQSPRYKIIEKRQSVAFWCNPISGHATLYWYQQILGQGPKLLIQFQNNGVVDDSQLPKDRFSAERLKGVDSTLKIQPAKLEDSAVYLCASSAYPTSRKTYGYTFGSGTRLTVV.

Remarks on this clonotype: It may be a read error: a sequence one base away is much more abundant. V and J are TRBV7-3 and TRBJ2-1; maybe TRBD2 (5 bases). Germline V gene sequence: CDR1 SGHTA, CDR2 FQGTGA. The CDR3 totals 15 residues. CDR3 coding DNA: TGTGCCAGCAGCTTGAGGGCAGTCGACTACAGTGAGCAGTTCTTC. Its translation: CASSLRAVDYSEQFF.

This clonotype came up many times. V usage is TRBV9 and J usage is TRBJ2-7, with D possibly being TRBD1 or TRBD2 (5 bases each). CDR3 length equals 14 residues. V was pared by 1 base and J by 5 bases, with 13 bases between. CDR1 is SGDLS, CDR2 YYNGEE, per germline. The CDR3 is CASSVTGRGDEQYF. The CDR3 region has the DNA TGTGCCAGCAGCGTAACGGGAAGGGGCGACGAGCAGTACTTC.